This TCR beta chain stems from a study of response to subunit inactivated influenza vaccine. TCRdb processed the RT-PCR reads anew with MiXCR; each CDR3 protein has one entry. This sample has roughly 700,000 distinct CDR3 sequences, with 11% to 15% found just once. The CDR3 loop spans 15 amino acids. Germline CDR1 is MNHEY and CDR2 is SMNVEV (reference sequence). V was trimmed by 8 bases and J by 4 bases, leaving 18 bases between them. Specimen: PBMCs from blood, collected roughly 15 days before vaccination. V is TRBV27 and J is TRBJ2-1; either TRBD1 or TRBD2 may fit D (7 bases each). The receptor comes from a man aged 45-60 years who received an inactivated influenza vaccine. Here the CDR3 reads CASALAGGGYNEQFF. The CDR3 DNA reads TGTGCCAGCGCCCTTGCAGGGGGGGGTTACAATGAGCAGTTCTTC.